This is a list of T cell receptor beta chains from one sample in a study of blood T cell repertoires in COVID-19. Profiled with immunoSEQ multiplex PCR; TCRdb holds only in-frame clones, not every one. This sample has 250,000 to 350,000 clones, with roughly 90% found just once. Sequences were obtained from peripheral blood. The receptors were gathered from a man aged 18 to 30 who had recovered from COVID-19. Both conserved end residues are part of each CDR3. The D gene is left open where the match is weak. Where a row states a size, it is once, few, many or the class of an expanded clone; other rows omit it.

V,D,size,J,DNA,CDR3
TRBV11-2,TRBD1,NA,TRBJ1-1,TGTGCCAGCAGCCCACAGGGGGCGGGGGGCACTGAAGCTTTCTTT,CASSPQGAGGTEAFF
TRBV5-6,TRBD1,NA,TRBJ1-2,TGTGCCAGCAGCTGGGACAGGGCCAATGGCTACACCTTC,CASSWDRANGYTF
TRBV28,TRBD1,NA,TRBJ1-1,TGTGCCAGCAGACCGGGACAGGGAGAACCTGAAGCTTTCTTT,CASRPGQGEPEAFF
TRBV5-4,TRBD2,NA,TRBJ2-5,TGTGCCAGCAGGTTAGCGGGGGGGCCATTAGAGACCCAGTACTTC,CASRLAGGPLETQYF
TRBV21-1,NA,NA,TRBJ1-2,TGTGCCAGCAGCCCAACAGGGGTCAACTATGGCTACACCTTC,CASSPTGVNYGYTF
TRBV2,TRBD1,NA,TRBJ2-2,TGTGCCAGCATAGGACAGGGAAACACCGGGGAGCTGTTTTTT,CASIGQGNTGELFF
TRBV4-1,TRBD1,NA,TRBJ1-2,TGCGCCAGCAGCCAGCCCGGACAGGGACTGACAAGTGGCTACACCTTC,CASSQPGQGLTSGYTF
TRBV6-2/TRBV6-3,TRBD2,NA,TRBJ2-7,TGTGCCAGCAGTTATCCCCCTACTAGCGGCCACCCCTACGAGCAGTACTTC,CASSYPPTSGHPYEQYF
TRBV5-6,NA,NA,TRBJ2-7,TGTGCCAGCATCGCCGTGGAGTCGGGCGAGCAGTACTTC,CASIAVESGEQYF
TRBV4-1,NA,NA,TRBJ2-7,TGCGCCAGCAGCCAAGTAACCGGCCTAGAGAGCTCCTACGAGCAGTACTTC,CASSQVTGLESSYEQYF
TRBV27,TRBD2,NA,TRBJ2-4,TGTGCCAGCAGTGCTTCTAGCGGGGGGGCCTGGAGCATTCAGTACTTC,CASSASSGGAWSIQYF
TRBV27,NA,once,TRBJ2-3,TGTGCCAGCAGTTACGGACCACAGGGTTACGATACGCAGTATTTT,CASSYGPQGYDTQYF
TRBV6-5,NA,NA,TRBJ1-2,TGTGCCAGCAGTTACTCGCCGGACATTCATGGCTACACCTTC,CASSYSPDIHGYTF
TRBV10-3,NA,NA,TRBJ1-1,TGTGCCATCAGTGATGGGGCAGCGAACACTGAAGCTTTCTTT,CAISDGAANTEAFF
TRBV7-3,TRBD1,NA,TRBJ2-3,TGTGCCAGCAGCTTGGACGCGGGCAGGGGGCTTTCTAGCACAGATACGCAGTATTTT,CASSLDAGRGLSSTDTQYF
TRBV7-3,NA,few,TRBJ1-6,TGTGCCAGCAGCCCTCAGGGGTCCTATAATTCACCCCTCCACTTT,CASSPQGSYNSPLHF
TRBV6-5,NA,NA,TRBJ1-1,TGTGCCAGCATCAGCGGGGCGAACACTGAAGCTTTCTTT,CASISGANTEAFF
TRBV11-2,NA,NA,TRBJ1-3,TGTGCCAGCAGCTTGACAAACTCTGGAAACACCATATATTTT,CASSLTNSGNTIYF
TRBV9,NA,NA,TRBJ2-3,TGTGCCAGCAGCGTAGAAGGGCAGGGCTCAGATACGCAGTATTTT,CASSVEGQGSDTQYF
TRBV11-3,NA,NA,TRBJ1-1,TGTGCCAGCAGCACAGGGAACACTGAAGCTTTCTTT,CASSTGNTEAFF
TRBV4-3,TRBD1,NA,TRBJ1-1,TGCGCCAGCAGCCAAGGACAGGGGGCGATCTCCCAGAACACTGAAGCTTTCTTT,CASSQGQGAISQNTEAFF
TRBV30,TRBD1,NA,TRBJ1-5,TGTGCCACGGACAGGGGGCAGGGTCAGCCCCAGCATTTT,CATDRGQGQPQHF
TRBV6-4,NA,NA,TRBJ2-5,TGTGCCAGCAGGAGAAGAAAGAGTTACCCGGGGATCGAAGAGACCCAGTACTTC,CASRRRKSYPGIEETQYF
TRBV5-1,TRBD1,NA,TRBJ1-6,TGCGCCAGCAGCTTTGGTTGGGAAGGACAGGGTTATAATTCACCCCTCCACTTT,CASSFGWEGQGYNSPLHF
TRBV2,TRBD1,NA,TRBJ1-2,TGTGCCAGCAGTGAGGGACAGACAAATGGCTACACCTTC,CASSEGQTNGYTF
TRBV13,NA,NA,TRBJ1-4,TGTGCCAGCCCACGGGTTGGTAATGAAAAACTGTTTTTT,CASPRVGNEKLFF